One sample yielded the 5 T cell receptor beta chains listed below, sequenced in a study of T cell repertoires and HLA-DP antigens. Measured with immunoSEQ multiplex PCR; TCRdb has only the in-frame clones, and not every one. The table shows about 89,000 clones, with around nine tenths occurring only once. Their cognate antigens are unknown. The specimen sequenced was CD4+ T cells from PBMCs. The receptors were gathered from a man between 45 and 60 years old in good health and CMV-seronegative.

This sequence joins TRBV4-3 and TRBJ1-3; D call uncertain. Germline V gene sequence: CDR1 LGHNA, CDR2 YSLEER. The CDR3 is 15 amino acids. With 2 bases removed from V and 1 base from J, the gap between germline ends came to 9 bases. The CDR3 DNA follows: TGCGCCAGCAGCCAAACAGCGGCATCTGGAAACACCATATATTTT. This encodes CASSQTAASGNTIYF.

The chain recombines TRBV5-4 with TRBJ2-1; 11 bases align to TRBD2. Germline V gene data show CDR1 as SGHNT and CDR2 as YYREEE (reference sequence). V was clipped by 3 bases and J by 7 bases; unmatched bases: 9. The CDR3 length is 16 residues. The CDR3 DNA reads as TGTGCCAGCAGCTCTCCGGGACTAGCGGATGGTAATGAGCAGTTCTTC. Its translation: CASSSPGLADGNEQFF.

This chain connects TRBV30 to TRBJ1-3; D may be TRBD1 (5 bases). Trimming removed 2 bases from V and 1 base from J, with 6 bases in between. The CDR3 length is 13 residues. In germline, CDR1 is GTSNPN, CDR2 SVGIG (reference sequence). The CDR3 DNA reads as TGTGCCTGGAGTAAGGGGTCTGGAAACACCATATATTTT. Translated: CAWSKGSGNTIYF.

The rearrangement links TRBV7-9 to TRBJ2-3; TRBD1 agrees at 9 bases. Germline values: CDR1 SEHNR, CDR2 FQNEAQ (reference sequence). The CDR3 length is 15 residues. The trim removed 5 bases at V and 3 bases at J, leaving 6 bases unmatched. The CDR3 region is CASSPGDRVTDTQYF. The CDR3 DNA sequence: TGTGCCAGCAGCCCCGGGGACAGGGTAACAGATACGCAGTATTTT.

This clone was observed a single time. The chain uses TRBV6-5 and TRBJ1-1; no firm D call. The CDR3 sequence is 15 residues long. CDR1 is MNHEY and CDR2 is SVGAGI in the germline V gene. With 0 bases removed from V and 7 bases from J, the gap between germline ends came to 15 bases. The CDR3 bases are TGTGCCAGCAGTTACTCGACGGGGAGCACTCGTGAAGCTTTCTTT. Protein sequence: CASSYSTGSTREAFF.